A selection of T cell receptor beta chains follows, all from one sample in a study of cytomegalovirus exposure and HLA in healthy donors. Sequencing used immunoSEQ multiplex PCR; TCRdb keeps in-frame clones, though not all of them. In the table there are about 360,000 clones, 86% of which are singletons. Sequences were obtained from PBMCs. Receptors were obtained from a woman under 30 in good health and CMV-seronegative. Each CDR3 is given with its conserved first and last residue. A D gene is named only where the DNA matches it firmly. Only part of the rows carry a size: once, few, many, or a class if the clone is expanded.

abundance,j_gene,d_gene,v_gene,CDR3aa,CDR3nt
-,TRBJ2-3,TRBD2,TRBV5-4,CASSLTSGPDTQYF,TGTGCCAGCAGCCTAACTAGCGGGCCAGATACGCAGTATTTT
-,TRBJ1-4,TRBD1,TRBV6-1,CASSERAGGSNEKLFF,TGTGCCAGCAGTGAAAGGGCAGGGGGAAGTAATGAAAAACTGTTTTTT
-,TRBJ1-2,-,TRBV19,CASSIKDSPYGYTF,TGTGCCAGTAGTATAAAGGACAGCCCCTATGGCTACACCTTC
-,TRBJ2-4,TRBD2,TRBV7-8,CASSSGTSKINIQYF,TGTGCCAGCAGCTCCGGGACTAGCAAAATCAACATTCAGTACTTC
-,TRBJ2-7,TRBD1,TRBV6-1,CASSDGQGAHEQYF,TGTGCCAGCAGTGACGGACAGGGGGCCCACGAGCAGTACTTC
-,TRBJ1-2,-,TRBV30,CAWSRTGGGTDGYTF,TGTGCCTGGAGCCGAACGGGGGGCGGTACGGATGGCTACACCTTC
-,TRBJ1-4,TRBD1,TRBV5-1,CASSQTGGSEKLFF,TGCGCCAGCAGCCAGACAGGGGGGAGTGAAAAACTGTTTTTT
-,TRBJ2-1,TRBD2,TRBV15,CATSSPQGREGYNEQFF,TGTGCCACCAGCTCTCCCCAGGGGCGGGAGGGTTACAATGAGCAGTTCTTC
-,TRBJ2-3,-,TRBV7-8,CASSLDGRYTDTQYF,TGTGCCAGCAGCTTAGATGGTCGGTACACAGATACGCAGTATTTT
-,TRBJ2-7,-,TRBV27,CASSWYGEQYF,TGTGCCAGCAGCTGGTACGGGGAGCAGTACTTC
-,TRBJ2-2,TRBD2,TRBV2,CASKKSTSGGLELFF,TGTGCCAGCAAGAAGTCGACTAGCGGGGGTCTGGAGCTGTTTTTT
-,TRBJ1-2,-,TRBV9,CASSVAGAGYGYTF,TGTGCCAGCAGCGTAGCTGGGGCGGGATATGGCTACACCTTC
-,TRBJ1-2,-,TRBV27,CASRYMESAPYGYTF,TGTGCCAGCAGATACATGGAGTCAGCCCCCTATGGCTACACCTTC
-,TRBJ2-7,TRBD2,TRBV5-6,CASSSRLAGPYEQYF,TGTGCCAGCAGCAGCCGACTAGCGGGACCTTACGAGCAGTACTTC
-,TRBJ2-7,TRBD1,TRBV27,CASSLLGTGMSEQYF,TGTGCCAGCAGTTTATTAGGGACAGGGATGAGCGAGCAGTACTTC
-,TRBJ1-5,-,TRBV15,CATSPGGNQPQHF,TGTGCCACCAGTCCCGGAGGCAATCAGCCCCAGCATTTT
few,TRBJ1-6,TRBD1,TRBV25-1,CASSADRGRGSPLHF,TGTGCCAGCAGTGCGGACAGGGGGCGAGGGTCACCCCTCCACTTT
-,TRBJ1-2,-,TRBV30,CAWSFARNGYTF,TGTGCCTGGAGCTTCGCCAGGAACGGCTACACCTTC
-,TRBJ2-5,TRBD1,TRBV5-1,CASSLPGQGARIGYF,TGCGCCAGCAGCTTGCCGGGACAGGGGGCGAGGATAGGGTACTTC
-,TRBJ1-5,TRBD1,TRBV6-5,CASSQQGKSNQPQHF,TGTGCCAGCAGCCAACAGGGGAAGAGCAATCAGCCCCAGCATTTT
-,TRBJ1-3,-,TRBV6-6,CASSYSGAGNTIYF,TGTGCCAGCAGTTACTCAGGGGCTGGAAACACCATATATTTT
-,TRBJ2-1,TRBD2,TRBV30,CAWTDVVTSGNYNEQFF,TGTGCCTGGACGGACGTTGTAACTAGCGGGAACTACAATGAGCAGTTCTTC